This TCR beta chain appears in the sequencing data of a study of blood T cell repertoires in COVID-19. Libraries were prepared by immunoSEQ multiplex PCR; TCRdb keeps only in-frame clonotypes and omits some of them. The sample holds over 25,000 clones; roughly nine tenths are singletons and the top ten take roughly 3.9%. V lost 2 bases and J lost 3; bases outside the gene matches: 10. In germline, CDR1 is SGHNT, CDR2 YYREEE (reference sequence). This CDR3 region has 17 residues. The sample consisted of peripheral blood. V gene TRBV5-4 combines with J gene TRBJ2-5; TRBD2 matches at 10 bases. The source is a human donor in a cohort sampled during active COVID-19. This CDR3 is CASSFLAGVKGKETQYF. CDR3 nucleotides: TGTGCCAGCAGCTTTCTAGCGGGGGTTAAGGGTAAAGAGACCCAGTACTTC.